This T cell receptor (beta chain) was sequenced during a study of identical twins. Using its own MiXCR run on the 5' RACE reads, TCRdb lists one record per CDR3 protein. The table records approximately 1.8 million distinct CDR3 sequences, around 33% of them present only once. Note on this clonotype: One end of the junction does not line up with germline, which may come from a read error.

The CDR3 sequence is 12 residues long. Per germline, CDR1 SGHVS and CDR2 FNYEAQ. V usage is TRBV7-6 and J usage is TRBJ2-5, with a tentative D call TRBD2 (5 bases). Sequencing was performed on cord blood. This receptor was taken from a newborn girl in good health. The CDR3 DNA reads as TGTGCCAGCAGCTTAACTAGAGAGACCCGGTACTTC. Encoded protein: CASSLTRETRYF.